The 32 T cell receptor beta chains below were found in one sample sequenced in a study of T cell responses to AZD1222 COVID-19 vaccine. TCRdb keeps only in-frame clones here, not all; method: immunoSEQ multiplex PCR. The table shows approximately 42,000 clones, with approximately 88% occurring only once. This material consisted of peripheral blood, taken 28 days after the second AZD1222 dose. All receptors derive from an adult who received the AZD1222 COVID-19 vaccine.

This clone occurred a few times. This chain uses TRBV18 with TRBJ1-5, with 9 bases matching TRBD1. This CDR3 is built from 15 residues. With 2 bases clipped from V and 6 bases from J, the junction kept 5 bases outside the gene matches. Germline lookup yields CDR1 KGHSH and CDR2 LQKENI. CDR3 nucleotides: TGTGCCAGCTCACCAGATACAGGGGGCCTTCAGCCCCAGCATTTT. Encoded protein: CASSPDTGGLQPQHF.

The chain employs TRBV4-3 and TRBJ2-3, with D tentatively TRBD1 or TRBD2 (5 bases each). Germline-derived CDR1 and CDR2 are LGHNA and YSLEER. Trimming pared 4 bases from V and 6 bases from J, leaving 17 bases between. The CDR3 contains 15 residues. CDR3 in amino acids: CASSLGTGSFDTQYF. DNA of the CDR3: TGCGCCAGCAGCCTCGGGACGGGCAGCTTTGATACGCAGTATTTT.

The rearrangement links TRBV19 to TRBJ2-1; maybe TRBD2 (6 bases). The CDR3 loop spans 17 amino acids. CDR1 is LNHDA and CDR2 is SQIVND in the germline V gene (reference sequence). V was shortened by 1 base and J by 4 bases, with 17 bases between the two germline ends. This chain's CDR3 is CASSIVTGTLPYNEQFF. The DNA for the CDR3 is TGTGCCAGTAGTATAGTCACCGGGACTCTACCTTACAATGAGCAGTTCTTC.

The V call is TRBV29-1, the J call TRBJ2-7, with unresolved D. Trimming shortened V by 1 base and J by 3 bases, and 13 bases separated the two germline ends. The germline CDR1 and CDR2 sequences are SQVTM and ANQGSEA. CDR3 length: 14 residues. As DNA, the CDR3 is TGCAGCGTTGAAGTTCGCCCTTTTGGCTACGAGCAGTACTTC. Its translation is CSVEVRPFGYEQYF.

The chain joins TRBV29-1 to TRBJ1-2; TRBD1 might be the D (5 bases). The CDR3 extends over 12 amino acids. The V gene's germline CDR1 is SQVTM and CDR2 ANQGSEA. Trimming cost V 3 bases and J 7 bases, with 12 bases left between them. CDR3: CSVDQVRGGYTF. In nucleotides, the CDR3 is TGCAGCGTTGACCAGGTTAGGGGTGGCTACACCTTC.

The chain links TRBV30 to TRBJ1-1; D is unclear. This CDR3 contains 12 residues. V lost 4 bases, J lost 5 bases, and 11 bases lay in between. Germline V CDR1 and CDR2: GTSNPN, SVGIG (reference sequence). The CDR3 region has the DNA TGTGCCTGGAACAGCGGCGGGACTGAAGCTTTCTTT. The encoded protein is CAWNSGGTEAFF.

This clone was recorded only once. The chain recombines TRBV6-2 or TRBV6-3 with TRBJ1-5; D is uncertain. The germline gives CDR1 MNHEY, CDR2 SVGEGT. The V gene lost 5 bases and the J gene lost 0 bases, with 8 bases spanning the gap. The CDR3 is made up of 14 amino acids. CDR3 coding DNA: TGTGCCAGCAGTGCGACATATAGCAATCAGCCCCAGCATTTT. It yields the protein CASSATYSNQPQHF.

The rearrangement uses TRBV11-2 and TRBJ1-1; D uncertain. The CDR3 covers 13 residues. Trimming took off 3 bases at V and 6 bases at J, with 11 bases between the two ends. CDR1 is SGHAT, CDR2 FQNNGV, per germline. The CDR3 loop is CASSLGLRAEAFF. CDR3 DNA: TGTGCCAGCAGCTTGGGGTTAAGGGCTGAAGCTTTCTTT. The variable domain in full, with the rest retrieved from reference TRBV11-2 and TRBJ1-1, is EAGVAQSPRYKIIEKRQSVAFWCNPISGHATLYWYQQILGQGPKLLIQFQNNGVVDDSQLPKDRFSAERLKGVDSTLKIQPAKLEDSAVYLCASSLGLRAEAFFGQGTRLTVV.

This clone has just a few counts. This sequence joins TRBV7-2 and TRBJ1-6; possibly TRBD1 for D (5 bases). Trimming removed 1 base at V and 7 bases at J, with 17 bases between. The CDR3 has 17 residues. Germline loops: CDR1 SGHTA, CDR2 FQGNSA. This CDR3 reads CASSLGSLRGTNSPLHF. CDR3 in DNA: TGTGCCAGCAGCTTAGGGAGTTTAAGGGGAACGAATTCACCCCTCCACTTT.

This clone was observed a handful of times. The V and J genes are TRBV7-8 and TRBJ1-1; 8 nucleotides agree with TRBD1. V lost 2 bases and J lost 4; bases outside the gene matches: 9. CDR1 and CDR2 (germline): SGHVS, FQNEAQ. The CDR3 loop spans 16 amino acids. CDR3 amino acids: CASSLMGAGGRTEAFF. CDR3 in DNA: TGTGCCAGCAGCTTAATGGGGGCAGGGGGCCGCACTGAAGCTTTCTTT.

The V gene is TRBV28, the J gene TRBJ2-1; 11 bases are shared with TRBD1. The germline V gene encodes CDR1 MDHEN and CDR2 SYDVKM. The CDR3 consists of 16 residues. J lost 7 bases, V lost 8 bases, and 13 bases had no gene match. The CDR3 bases are TGTGCCAGCGCCTCCTTGGGACAGGGGGGACGGAATGAGCAGTTCTTC. Its translation: CASASLGQGGRNEQFF.

The V call is TRBV3-1 (or the pseudogene TRBV3-2), the J call TRBJ1-6, with D possibly being TRBD1 (6 bases). This CDR3 has 16 amino acids. Germline V gene sequence: CDR1 LGHDT, CDR2 YNNKEL (reference sequence). Trimming removed 1 base at V and 6 bases at J, with 13 bases between. The CDR3, as DNA: TGTGCCAGCAGCCAAGTACCGGGGGCGAGTAATTCACCCCTCCACTTT. Its translation: CASSQVPGASNSPLHF.

This chain joins TRBV2 and TRBJ2-1, with D maybe TRBD1 (6 bases). The V end lost 5 bases, the J end lost 0 bases, and 11 bases lay between the germline ends. Germline V CDR1 and CDR2: SNHLY, FYNNEI. The CDR3 has 15 residues. The CDR3 sequence: CASSLQGTSYNEQFF. CDR3 nucleotide sequence: TGTGCCAGCAGTCTACAGGGCACCTCCTACAATGAGCAGTTCTTC.

V gene TRBV7-9 combines with J gene TRBJ2-3; 10 positions match TRBD1. The CDR3 covers 14 residues. CDR1 SEHNR and CDR2 FQNEAQ come from the germline V gene (reference sequence). J gave up 1 base and V 5 bases, and 0 bases lay outside the gene matches. The DNA for the CDR3 is TGTGCCAGCAGCGGGACAGGGGGCACAGATACGCAGTATTTT. This codes for CASSGTGGTDTQYF.

This rearrangement joins TRBV14 to TRBJ2-2; D may be TRBD1 (7 bases). Germline loops: CDR1 SGHDN, CDR2 FVKESK. V lost 1 base and J lost 3, with 12 bases in between. The CDR3 is made up of 16 amino acids. CDR3 amino acids: CASSQAAGQYTGELFF. Here the CDR3 DNA reads TGTGCCAGCAGCCAAGCGGCGGGACAGTACACCGGGGAGCTGTTTTTT.

The V and J genes are TRBV7-2 and TRBJ1-2, with D possibly matching TRBD1 (6 bases). Trimming removed 2 bases from V and 4 bases from J, with 14 bases in between. Per germline, CDR1 SGHTA and CDR2 FQGNSA. This CDR3 spans 15 amino acids. The CDR3 protein is CASSLIGRGSYGYTF. The CDR3 DNA is TGTGCCAGCAGCTTAATAGGCAGGGGAAGCTATGGCTACACCTTC.

This sequence joins TRBV2 and TRBJ1-4; tentatively, D is TRBD1 (6 bases). V was pared by 6 bases and J by 0 bases, with 11 bases between. The CDR3 totals 15 residues. Germline V gene lookup returns CDR1 SNHLY and CDR2 FYNNEI. The CDR3 loop reads CASRPGTTTNEKLFF. The CDR3 nucleotides read TGTGCCAGCAGACCGGGGACAACAACTAATGAAAAACTGTTTTTT. Based on the CDR3 plus reference TRBV2 and TRBJ1-4, the full variable domain is EPEVTQTPSHQVTQMGQEVILRCVPISNHLYFYWYRQILGQKVEFLVSFYNNEISEKSEIFDDQFSVERPDGSNFTLKIRSTKLEDSAMYFCASRPGTTTNEKLFFGSGTQLSVL.

The rearrangement links TRBV20-1 to TRBJ2-5, with D possibly being TRBD2 (6 bases). Between the trimmed V and J ends, which lost 3 bases and 1 base, there was a span of 9 bases. This CDR3 is built from 13 residues. Germline V gives CDR1 DFQATT, CDR2 SNEGSKA (reference sequence). CDR3 sequence (DNA): TGCAGTGCTAGTCGGGGGATCCAAGAGACCCAGTACTTC. This encodes CSASRGIQETQYF.

This chain uses TRBV12-5 with TRBJ1-1, with D possibly TRBD1 on 6 matching bases. In germline, CDR1 is LGHNT, CDR2 FRNRAP. Trimming took off 1 base at V and 6 bases at J, with 18 bases between the two ends. CDR3 length: 16 residues. The CDR3 nucleotides read TGTGCTAGTGGTTTGGGATGGGACACCGGTTTGCCTGAAGCTTTCTTT. It is translated as CASGLGWDTGLPEAFF.

The rearrangement links TRBV19 to TRBJ1-2; D not certain. CDR3 length: 13 residues. The germline V and J ends were trimmed by 3 bases and 2 bases, with 7 bases remaining between them. CDR1 is LNHDA, CDR2 SQIVND, per germline (reference sequence). The CDR3 protein is CASSMGINYGYTF. For the CDR3, the DNA is TGTGCCAGTAGTATGGGTATAAACTATGGCTACACCTTC.

The V call is TRBV7-9, the J call TRBJ1-6; D not resolved. The V end was cut by 4 bases, the J end by 0 bases, with 10 bases between. Germline CDR1 is SEHNR and CDR2 is FQNEAQ (reference sequence). The CDR3 sequence is 16 residues long. CDR3 sequence (DNA): TGTGCCAGCAGCTCCCACTTAAGCTCCTATAATTCACCCCTCCACTTT. Translating it yields CASSSHLSSYNSPLHF.

This clone has a single count. This chain joins TRBV27 and TRBJ1-5; 8 nucleotides line up with TRBD1. Germline-derived CDR1 and CDR2 are MNHEY and SMNVEV (reference sequence). Trimming took 6 bases from V and 7 from J; bases not matched to a gene: 2. The CDR3 runs 12 residues. The CDR3 region has the DNA TGTGCCAGCAGACAGGGGGAACAGCCCCAGCATTTT. As protein: CASRQGEQPQHF.

This chain joins TRBV5-1 and TRBJ2-7; perhaps D is TRBD1 or TRBD2 (6 bases each). The CDR3 length is 15 residues. V lost 0 bases, J lost 7 bases, and 17 bases lay in between. CDR1 is SGHRS, CDR2 YFSETQ, per germline. The chain's CDR3 is CASSLGQQGTGEQYF. DNA of the CDR3: TGCGCCAGCAGCTTGGGCCAGCAGGGGACTGGGGAGCAGTACTTC.

This clone has only one observation. The germline gene is not matched at one end of the junction; a read error may be the cause. This chain uses TRBV27 with TRBJ1-3; 9 nucleotides line up with TRBD1. CDR1 and CDR2 from the germline V gene are MNHEY and SMNVEV (reference sequence). The CDR3 extends over 15 amino acids. The CDR3 DNA is TGTGCCAGCAGTCTATCGACAGGGGGGGGAAACACCATATATTTT. Its translation is CASSLSTGGGNTIYF.

The V call is TRBV2, the J call TRBJ1-2; D possibly corresponds to TRBD1 (5 bases). This CDR3 contains 13 residues. V gave up 6 bases and J gave up 8 bases, with 16 bases separating them. Germline values: CDR1 SNHLY, CDR2 FYNNEI. The chain's CDR3 is CASRGRIWGGYTF. DNA of the CDR3: TGTGCCAGCAGAGGACGGATCTGGGGGGGCTACACCTTC.

The gene calls are TRBV7-2 and TRBJ2-3; no firm D call. V lost 4 bases and J lost 2, with 10 bases in between. This CDR3 has 14 amino acids. Germline V CDR1 and CDR2: SGHTA, FQGNSA. CDR3 sequence (DNA): TGTGCCAGCAGCTGGGCGACCCTCACAGATACGCAGTATTTT. This sequence encodes CASSWATLTDTQYF.

The chain is built from TRBV6-2 or TRBV6-3 and TRBJ2-1; TRBD2 matches at 7 bases. The CDR3 runs to 14 residues. V lost 6 bases, J lost 1 base, and 3 bases stayed unmatched. Germline lookup yields CDR1 MNHEY and CDR2 SVGEGT. CDR3 sequence: CASSTGGSYNEQFF. The CDR3, as DNA: TGTGCCAGCAGCACCGGGGGGTCCTACAATGAGCAGTTCTTC.

The chain joins TRBV19 to TRBJ1-2; D not resolved. Germline CDR1 LNHDA, CDR2 SQIVND (reference sequence). The CDR3 has 15 amino acids. Trimming took 5 bases from V and 9 from J, leaving 22 bases between them. The CDR3 sequence is CASSVGGDRSWSYTF. CDR3 in DNA: TGTGCCAGTAGTGTTGGTGGGGATCGTTCATGGAGCTACACCTTC.

The rearrangement links TRBV7-2 to TRBJ2-5; D might be TRBD1 (6 bases). V lost 6 bases to trimming and J lost 4 bases, with 18 bases between them. The CDR3 runs 15 residues. CDR1 is SGHTA, CDR2 FQGNSA, per germline. Here the CDR3 reads CASRPLTGSRETQYF. The CDR3 nucleotides are TGTGCCAGCAGGCCTCTTACAGGGAGTCGAGAGACCCAGTACTTC. Variable domain in full (rest from reference TRBV7-2 and TRBJ2-5): GAGVSQSPSNKVTEKGKDVELRCDPISGHTALYWYRQSLGQGLEFLIYFQGNSAPDKSGLPSDRFSAERTGGSVSTLTIQRTQQEDSAVYLCASRPLTGSRETQYFGPGTRLLVL.

The chain has TRBV11-2 and TRBJ2-5, with D possibly TRBD2 on 5 matching bases. From germline, CDR1 is SGHAT and CDR2 FQNNGV. Trimming removed 5 bases from V and 9 bases from J, with 25 bases in between. The CDR3 extends over 16 amino acids. The CDR3 DNA sequence: TGTGCCAGCAGCGCCGGACTGACCCGGCCGGTAGTAGCCCAGTACTTC. Translated: CASSAGLTRPVVAQYF.

The J gene is TRBJ1-5, the V gene TRBV5-6, with 8 bases matching TRBD1. Germline CDR1 and CDR2: SGHDT and YYEEEE. The CDR3 is 15 residues long. V shed 4 bases, J shed 3 bases, and the junction held 6 bases outside the gene matches. The CDR3 region has the DNA TGTGCCAGCAGCCGCGGACAGGGCCTCAATCAGCCCCAGCATTTT. It is translated as CASSRGQGLNQPQHF.

The chain combines TRBV12-5 with TRBJ1-5; a possible D gene is TRBD1 (5 bases). CDR3 length equals 12 residues. The V end lost 7 bases, the J end lost 5 bases, and 9 bases lay between the germline ends. Germline-derived CDR1 and CDR2 are LGHNT and FRNRAP. CDR3 protein: CASDRGDQPQHF. The CDR3 coding sequence is TGTGCTAGTGATCGAGGGGATCAGCCCCAGCATTTT.